This TCR beta chain came from a study of graft-versus-host responses after intestinal transplantation. The wider study: Every one of the recipients received anti-thymocyte globulin induction and afterwards took tacrolimus and steroids for 3 to 4 years. Whole-study results and caveats: Levels of circulating GvH clones at their peak were associated with early post-transplant HvG declines. Allografts from individuals with graft-donor T cell macrochimerism displayed high graft-versus-host to host-versus-graft clonal ratios.

Trimming pared 7 bases from V and 8 bases from J, leaving 16 bases between. Germline V gene sequence: CDR1 SGHNT, CDR2 YYREEE (reference sequence). The CDR3 has 13 residues. Graft tissue processing released intraepithelial and lamina propria lymphocytes. Clones were read by immunoSEQ multiplex PCR, and TCRdb kept only the in-frame ones, dropping some. The sample lists some 40,000 clones; roughly nine tenths were seen once. This clone has just a few counts. Its antigen is undetermined. The chain carries TRBV5-4 and TRBJ2-1; either TRBD1 or TRBD2 may supply D (5 bases each). The material was ileum tissue, obtained around 190 days after intestinal transplant. The clonotype originates from a human patient who received an intestinal transplant, so some T cells may come from the graft donor. CDR3 loop: CASQVGREYEQFF. The CDR3 DNA follows: TGTGCCAGCCAGGTGGGCAGGGAGTATGAGCAGTTCTTC.